The sequence of this T cell receptor beta chain was determined in a study of cytomegalovirus exposure and HLA in healthy donors (dated by TCRdb to 2015 to 2018). Some background on the complete study: An earlier analysis of around 600 of the donors reported more than 250 Gb of sequence data and roughly 100 million unique TCR beta sequences from 150 million to 200 million T cells. Of the approximately 400 genotyped donors, 65% to 90% fell in the genetic ancestry cluster associated with self-reported Caucasian donors. A later genetic analysis took genome-wide SNP genotypes for about 60% of the roughly 670 donors and used that subset as a discovery cohort. HLA typing included class I and class II loci at four-digit resolution. Alongside the repertoire data, information on donor age, sex, ethnicity and CMV serostatus was compiled. In an earlier analysis of around 540 of the donors, high-throughput TCR beta sequencing was used to judge whether each TCR beta V gene segment behaved as functional or pseudogenic. About 280 gigabases of sequencing data and roughly 80 million unique TCR sequences made up an early release that covered some 640 HLA-typed donors. A later analysis re-analyzed previously published TCR beta repertoires from 650 to 800 donors and added high-resolution HLA genotyping to study TCR occurrence patterns. The study aimed to test whether signatures of past pathogen exposure could be identified by cataloging public T cell receptors. Rather than drawing on any new phenotypic data, the later analysis identified candidate immune exposures from TCR beta sequences and the way those sequences occurred across donors. All discovery cohort repertoires had been generated on a single sequencing platform. Four or five DR-DQ haplotypes were treated as single units for association and clustering because of strong linkage in the cohort. The study profiled the T cell repertoires of under 850 subjects by immunosequencing and related them to cytomegalovirus serostatus. Typing coverage differed by locus: A, B, C, DRB1 and DQB1 were typed in roughly 620-630 donors, DQA1 in roughly 500, DPA1 in over 600, and DPB1 in around 490. High-throughput TCR immunosequencing, statistical association of individual TCRs with disease status, and machine learning were combined to predict cytomegalovirus infection status. Besides the first cohort of 500 to 700 subjects, a separate validation cohort made up of over 95 different subjects was used. Among around 400 genotyped donors of the cohort, an average of around 250,000 unique TCR beta nucleotide sequences was sequenced per donor, of which about 18% were non-productive.

From the cysteine through the phenylalanine, the CDR3 covers 14 amino acids. The entry retains the CDR3 DNA only, 42 bases that are in frame from base 1. The germline V gene encodes CDR1 MNHNS and CDR2 SASEGT. At the junction V is shortened by 3 bases and J by 7 bases, with 10 bases in between. Paper-wide results and their limitations: The classifier was reported to diagnose cytomegalovirus status with high specificity and sensitivity in both the original and validation cohorts. In a later genetic analysis, fewer N-insertions in productive TCRs were reported among donors in an Asian-associated ancestry cluster than the roughly 700-donor mean. In this cohort, only TCR beta chains were sequenced, and detectable features were limited by the absence of alpha or paired-chain data. CMV serostatus was the only immune exposure information available for the cohort. Around 16 rarely observed V segments, including chromosome 9 orphons, were excluded from the earlier analysis of just under 600 of the donors because counts were too low. When HLA alleles, especially DR and DQ, strongly co-occurred, attributing TCR associations to individual alleles was difficult. The sequencing pipeline was judged likely to have produced a cluster of highly shared sequence variants as a technical artifact. The study gave a list of under 200 TCR beta chains associated with cytomegalovirus. While some public TCRs were present in many individuals, most TCR sequences turned up only very rarely across donors. According to a later analysis, parvovirus B19, influenza, CMV and Epstein-Barr virus appeared linked to several top co-occurrence clusters. Correlated functional status among segregating V segments might reflect linkage disequilibrium, but an unknown experimental factor could not be ruled out. In vitro tests confirmed that three of the cytomegalovirus-associated TCR beta chains recognize cytomegalovirus antigens. It was suggested by the authors that the approach could potentially be generalized to other disease states and immunological phenotypes. In an earlier analysis of 500 to 650 of the donors, most TCR beta V segments appeared in productive rearrangements about 87% or about 30% of the time, broadly matching IMGT annotations. An association between a missense DCLRE1C variant and V-gene and J-gene trimming of TCR beta chains was found in a later genetic analysis and replicated in an independent cohort. In a later analysis, 16,951 TCR beta sequences were associated with specific HLA alleles at a false discovery rate of 0.05. In a later analysis, most CMV-associated TCR beta chains were found to appear HLA-restricted, with HLA associations seemingly driven largely by CMV exposure. In a later analysis, HLA-associated TCR beta chains were found to be more clonally expanded and to have lower generation probabilities than equally common non-associated chains. Because some donors lacked HLA typing at each locus, the association tests relied only on the typed subset. In a later analysis, the rate of TCR association differed among HLA loci, with DRB1 alleles having the most associated TCRs and HLA-C alleles having the fewest. The 87-base-pair reads could not distinguish some IMGT-functional V segments, including TRBV6-2 and TRBV6-3, so those segments were excluded. A further reported finding was that TCR beta sequences accurately predicted the HLA-A and HLA-B alleles for most subjects in the first cohort. The presence/absence analyses assumed that sequencing depth was roughly uniform across donors, and that assumption may not be true.

As for this clone: The clone's antigen remains unknown. Per-base qualities were not stored, and no clone one base away is much larger.

The protocol used for the library was the immunoSEQ multiplex PCR assay. A mixture of 60 forward primers for TCR Vbeta segments and 13 reverse primers for TCR Jbeta segments was used in the multiplex PCR. A multiplex PCR assay on genomic DNA amplified the CDR3 region of rearranged TCR beta genes. The amplified TCR beta libraries were sequenced on the Illumina HiSeq System as 87-base-pair reads. The published analysis was carried out like this. In a later analysis, around 80 million unique TCR beta chains were counted across the 690 or so repertoires, and some 10 million of these chains were shared by at least two donors. Raw reads were error-corrected and collapsed into unique sequences with a nearest-neighbor algorithm that merged closely related sequences to remove PCR and sequencing errors. CDR3 sequences were aligned to IMGT reference sequences to assign V, D and J gene segments. For a sequence to be retained, a match of at least six nucleotides was required to both a V gene segment and a J gene segment. Rearrangements were classified as productive when the CDR3 lacked stop codons and remained in frame with V and J, and all other rearrangements were classified as non-productive. Following IMGT convention, CDR3 was defined as the stretch from the second conserved V-encoded cysteine to the conserved J-encoded phenylalanine. The earlier analysis of around 640 of the donors excluded sequences that lacked an unambiguous match to a single V gene segment. An earlier analysis of 450 to 650 of the donors called V segments functional above 56.7% productive rearrangements and segregating when the between-donor standard deviation exceeded 5%. A statistical classification framework was built to diagnose cytomegalovirus status from the catalog of TCR beta chain sequences. A later analysis assigned V and J genes by comparing TCR nucleotide sequences with IMGT/GENE-DB human TR gene sequences. The TCRdist pipeline was used in a later analysis to assign CDR3 sequences and most-parsimonious VDJ recombination scenarios. In a later analysis, every TCR beta chain was defined by the combination of its CDR3 amino acid sequence and its V-gene family, and reads without a unique V-gene family were dropped. A later analysis removed several hundred highly shared, low-generation-probability nucleotide sequences to deal with suspected cross-contamination and a sequencing artifact. In a later analysis, a clonal expansion index for each public chain was calculated from normalized within-repertoire ranks of inferred template counts. A later analysis computed generation probabilities with a VDJ recombination model fitted to out-of-frame rearrangements, and checked the results against IGoR. A later analysis scored TCR-TCR, TCR-HLA and TCR-CMV co-occurrence with hypergeometric tests, applying a repertoire-size bias correction to TCR pairs. To estimate false discovery rates, a later analysis permuted the HLA or CMV assignments 20 times. A later analysis grouped co-occurring TCRs with DBSCAN, adding TCRdist sequence similarity when clustering within HLA-allele-positive subsets. Repertoires with fewer than 30,000 or more than 120,000 public chains, plus five repertoires with anomalous nucleotide sharing, were excluded from co-occurrence clustering. TCRdb stores this immuneACCESS table with in-frame sequences only. Part of the clones is absent; in the studies checked, under half of the shortfall reflects unresolved V genes, and no reason is known for the rest. V and J calls and clone size are given by that table; D and trimming were obtained from the DNA. The sample data list approximately 130,000 clones, and approximately 77% of these were observed just once. The ten largest clones represent 1.8% of the sample.

The cohort was made up of 500 to 850 healthy bone marrow donors. Cohort members were all nominally healthy when sampled, although unrecorded immune exposures were likely present. The donor was CMV seronegative and belonged to the group of around 350 seronegative cohort members. Each donor provided a peripheral blood sample, and peripheral blood mononuclear cells were used for TCR beta sequencing. Genomic DNA extraction from the blood cell samples was performed with the Qiagen DNeasy Blood Extraction Kit. In this chain, TRBV6-1 is recombined with TRBJ1-6; TRBD1 is possibly the D segment (5 matching bases). This receptor was identified in a man aged 18 to 35 in good health and CMV-seronegative. The specimen sequenced was PBMCs. CDR3 loop: CASSDRVGNSPLHF. The sequenced DNA is TGTGCCAGCAGTGACAGGGTAGGCAATTCACCCCTCCACTTT.